This is a list of T cell receptor beta chains from one sample in a study of T cell repertoires in cytomegalovirus infection. No antigen has been identified for these receptors. Each CDR3 protein gets one entry after TCRdb re-called the reads with MiXCR. The sample consists of about 900,000 distinct CDR3 sequences, about a third of them appearing once. Sequences were derived from cultured CD8+ T cells from PBMCs, sampled from culture after CMV antigen stimulation. The receptor set was obtained from a human donor in good health (CMV status not recorded). Some clones in this sample may be carry-over from other donors' samples. CDR3s include the opening cysteine and the closing phenylalanine or tryptophan. The order of the fields is clone size, D gene, J gene, V gene, CDR3 protein. D genes are given only for firm matches. Clone size is shown for a subset of rows, as once, few, many or a class of expanded clone.

. | . | TRBJ1-3 | TRBV6-5 | CASTPGTYGNTIYF
. | TRBD2 | TRBJ2-1 | TRBV24-1 | CATSSSGGSYNEQFF
. | TRBD1 | TRBJ1-2 | TRBV6-6 | CASSYSPQGGLSGYTF
few | TRBD2 | TRBJ2-1 | TRBV6-5 | CASSYPGLAGMDEQFF
. | . | TRBJ1-6 | TRBV4-3 | CASSQSTPNSYNSPLHF
. | . | TRBJ2-3 | TRBV11-2 | CASSSILEDTQYF
. | . | TRBJ1-1 | TRBV20-1 | CSAKEGLANTEAFF
many | . | TRBJ2-2 | TRBV7-6 | CASSPSGADTGELFF
many | TRBD2 | TRBJ2-1 | TRBV7-6 | CASSQRGTPYNEQFF
. | . | TRBJ1-2 | TRBV6-6 | CASSYSSDTRYGYTF
. | TRBD1 | TRBJ2-6 | TRBV10-3 | CAITQTGDRGSGANVLTF
. | TRBD2 | TRBJ2-3 | TRBV27 | CASTPTGERPGTSEADTQYF
. | . | TRBJ1-2 | TRBV6-2/TRBV6-3 | CASSLDRDPKTGYGYTF
. | . | TRBJ2-1 | TRBV12-3/TRBV12-4 | CASSLEGLADEQFF
once | . | TRBJ2-7 | TRBV19 | CASSIGGTAQYF
. | . | TRBJ1-1 | TRBV5-6 | CASIPRANTEAFF
few | . | TRBJ2-3 | TRBV12-3/TRBV12-4 | CASSLIGSDTQYF
. | . | TRBJ1-6 | TRBV6-1 | CASSAVGDLDSPLHF
many | TRBD1 | TRBJ2-3 | TRBV7-9 | CASSAPTGPKTDTQYF
few | TRBD2 | TRBJ2-1 | TRBV6-2/TRBV6-3 | CASSYVLAGRYNEQFF
few | . | TRBJ1-1 | TRBV6-6 | CASGGGTDTEAFF
. | . | TRBJ2-7 | TRBV7-2 | CASSVVGWEQYF
. | . | TRBJ2-1 | TRBV19 | CASSKERRGPYNEQFF
few | TRBD1 | TRBJ2-1 | TRBV20-1 | CSASSGTGRFF
few | TRBD1 | TRBJ1-1 | TRBV10-3 | CAIRDRVNTEAFF
. | . | TRBJ2-6 | TRBV19 | CASGPGPGANVLTF
. | . | TRBJ1-6 | TRBV4-1 | CASSQDVRDSPLHF
. | TRBD2 | TRBJ2-1 | TRBV7-8 | CASSLMAGGVRDEQFF
. | . | TRBJ2-7 | TRBV20-1 | CSARDSTSSYEQYF
. | TRBD1 | TRBJ1-1 | TRBV7-9 | CASSGEGQGTKFNTEAFF
few | . | TRBJ2-1 | TRBV7-9 | CASSSEGVTNEQFF
many | . | TRBJ2-2 | TRBV12-3/TRBV12-4 | CASILVGRGTNTGELFF
many | TRBD2 | TRBJ2-7 | TRBV12-3/TRBV12-4 | CASSLGTSVSGEQYF
. | TRBD1 | TRBJ2-1 | TRBV10-3 | CAISADRVNEQFF
few | TRBD2 | TRBJ2-5 | TRBV27 | CAASPKMGLGETQYF
. | TRBD2 | TRBJ2-1 | TRBV7-8 | CASSQGLAGAIPYNEQFF
many | TRBD1 | TRBJ2-1 | TRBV7-2 | CASSSRQGISYNEQFF
many | . | TRBJ2-7 | TRBV7-6 | CASSLGGVIRADEQYF
few | . | TRBJ2-5 | TRBV6-5 | CASSYSPTEETQYF
many | . | TRBJ2-1 | TRBV7-9 | CASSLQGGAGSYNEQFF
few | . | TRBJ1-2 | TRBV4-1 | CASSQDRTASYGYTF
few | . | TRBJ1-6 | TRBV14 | CASSQQGSKNSPLHF
many | TRBD1 | TRBJ1-1 | TRBV7-6 | CASSLGTGGIGTEAFF
. | TRBD1 | TRBJ2-1 | TRBV11-1 | CASSWTGQKSSYNEQFF
few | . | TRBJ2-5 | TRBV12-3/TRBV12-4 | CASSPTTHETQYF
many | . | TRBJ2-1 | TRBV28 | CASSLEATYNEQFF
many | TRBD1 | TRBJ1-4 | TRBV4-3 | CASSQDQGEDEKLFF
few | . | TRBJ2-1 | TRBV27 | CASSQLGRSSYNEQFF
. | . | TRBJ2-3 | TRBV19 | CASSMWTVTDTQYF